The 32 T cell receptor beta chains listed next were all sequenced from one sample in a study of cytomegalovirus exposure and HLA in healthy donors. It was with 60 Vbeta and 13 Jbeta primers that the PCR ran. Data came from immunoSEQ multiplex PCR; TCRdb stores just in-frame clones and leaves some out. This table has 150,000 to 200,000 clones, about 80% appearing once. The material sequenced was PBMCs. These receptors came from a man between 25 and 39 years old in good health and CMV-seropositive.

The chain recombines TRBV10-2 with TRBJ1-2, with D perhaps TRBD1 (5 bases). The V gene lost 2 bases and the J gene lost 5 bases, with 9 bases spanning the gap. CDR1 and CDR2 from the germline V gene are WSHSY and SAAADI. The CDR3 loop spans 13 amino acids. The CDR3 region is CASSEGGAYGYTF. CDR3 nucleotide sequence: TGCGCCAGCAGTGAGGGAGGGGCATATGGCTACACCTTC.

This clone was detected only once. The chain couples TRBV7-9 to TRBJ1-6; perhaps TRBD1 as D (5 bases). Trimming shortened V by 5 bases and J by 10 bases, and 15 bases separated the two germline ends. Germline CDR1 and CDR2: SEHNR and FQNEAQ (reference sequence). The CDR3 extends over 14 amino acids. The CDR3 DNA sequence: TGTGCCAGCAGCGAACAGGCCTCCGGGTCACCCCTCCACTTT. Its protein product is CASSEQASGSPLHF.

V is TRBV10-3 and J is TRBJ2-5; TRBD2 is a possible D gene (5 bases). The CDR3 length is 12 residues. V was cut by 2 bases and J by 4 bases, with 5 bases left in between. Germline V lookup: CDR1 ENHRY, CDR2 SYGVKD. CDR3 nucleotide sequence: TGTGCCATCAGTGAGGCGGGAGAGACCCAGTACTTC. This encodes CAISEAGETQYF.

The chain employs TRBV11-2 and TRBJ2-1; 7 bases align to TRBD1. With V trimmed by 5 bases and J by 14 bases, 12 bases remained unmatched. Germline V CDR1 and CDR2: SGHAT, FQNNGV. CDR3 size: 13 residues. CDR3 nucleotide sequence: TGTGCCAGCAGCCGTGGAGATCGGGACAGCAAGTTCTTC. It is translated as CASSRGDRDSKFF.

V usage is TRBV19 and J usage is TRBJ2-1, with D possibly TRBD1 on 7 matching bases. Germline assignment: CDR1 LNHDA and CDR2 SQIVND (reference sequence). The CDR3 totals 16 residues. With 6 bases removed from V and 1 base from J, the gap between germline ends came to 16 bases. The CDR3 is CASRDVRGESYNEQFF. The CDR3 DNA sequence: TGTGCCAGTAGGGACGTCAGGGGGGAGTCCTACAATGAGCAGTTCTTC. The variable domain in full, completed from reference TRBV19 and TRBJ2-1, reads DGGITQSPKYLFRKEGQNVTLSCEQNLNHDAMYWYRQDPGQGLRLIYYSQIVNDFQKGDIAEGYSVSREKKESFPLTVTSAQKNPTAFYLCASRDVRGESYNEQFFGPGTRLTVL.

V usage is TRBV29-1 and J usage is TRBJ1-2; D possibly corresponds to TRBD1 (5 bases). From germline, CDR1 is SQVTM and CDR2 ANQGSEA. Trimming removed 3 bases from V and 8 bases from J, with 10 bases in between. The CDR3 spans 11 residues. The CDR3 DNA reads TGCAGCGTTGAGGACACGGTGGGCTACACCTTC. It yields the protein CSVEDTVGYTF.

The chain uses TRBV13 and TRBJ1-1; 8 positions match TRBD1. The germline V gene encodes CDR1 PRHDT and CDR2 FYEKMQ (reference sequence). The CDR3 sequence is 15 residues long. Trimming took 5 bases from V and 1 from J; bases not matched to a gene: 6. CDR3: CASSPRGLGNTEAFF. CDR3 nucleotides: TGTGCCAGCAGCCCCAGGGGGCTAGGGAACACTGAAGCTTTCTTT.

The V gene is TRBV4-1, the J gene TRBJ1-2, with no clear D. Trimming took off 0 bases at V and 0 bases at J, with 5 bases between the two ends. Looked up from germline, CDR1 is MGHRA and CDR2 is YSYEKL. The CDR3 consists of 14 residues. The CDR3 spells CASSQERANYGYTF. The CDR3 bases are TGCGCCAGCAGCCAAGAGAGAGCTAACTATGGCTACACCTTC.

Concerning this clone itself: The junction shows a germline mismatch at one end, possibly a read error. The V call is TRBV15, the J call TRBJ1-2; 7 nucleotides match TRBD1. The CDR3 covers 15 residues. Germline CDR1 and CDR2: LNHNV and YYDKDF (reference sequence). CDR3 coding DNA: TGTGCCACCAGGAGAGACAGGGAGGCTAACTATGGCTACACCTTC. The encoded protein is CATRRDREANYGYTF.

This chain uses TRBV18 with TRBJ2-7, with 13 bases lining up with TRBD2. The CDR3 runs to 15 residues. The junction had 4 bases not matched to a gene; V was cut back by 5 bases and J by 3 bases. The germline V gene encodes CDR1 KGHSH and CDR2 LQKENI. The CDR3 region has the DNA TGTGCCAGCTCAACGGGGACTAGCGGGATCTACGAGCAGTACTTC. Its translation: CASSTGTSGIYEQYF.

V usage is TRBV5-1 and J usage is TRBJ2-7; possibly TRBD1 for D (6 bases). CDR3 length: 13 residues. V lost 2 bases, J lost 2 bases, and 8 bases lay in between. The V gene's germline CDR1 is SGHRS and CDR2 YFSETQ. The CDR3 sequence: CASSFPGAYEQYF. In DNA form, the CDR3 reads TGCGCCAGCAGCTTCCCAGGGGCCTACGAGCAGTACTTC.

In the case of this clone: The junction does not match germline at one end; this may be a read error. The rearrangement uses TRBV2 and TRBJ1-2, with a weak D call TRBD1 (6 bases). Germline V gene lookup returns CDR1 SNHLY and CDR2 FYNNEI. The CDR3 is 14 residues long. In DNA, the CDR3 is TGTGCCAGCCGACCCGGGACAACTAACCATGGCTACACCTTC. Its translation is CASRPGTTNHGYTF.

The chain couples TRBV10-1 to TRBJ2-2; a possible D gene is TRBD1 (5 bases). Trimming removed 4 bases at V and 4 bases at J, with 16 bases between. The CDR3 loop spans 16 amino acids. CDR1 WNHNN and CDR2 SYGVQD come from the germline V gene (reference sequence). The CDR3 spells CASSVGEGDSTGELFF. Written as DNA, the CDR3 is TGCGCCAGCAGTGTAGGTGAAGGGGATTCCACCGGGGAGCTGTTTTTT.

Remarks on this clone: This same CDR3 is encoded by further DNA sequences in the sample. The chain combines TRBV9 with TRBJ2-7; TRBD2 matches 7 bases. This CDR3 contains 14 residues. V shed 4 bases and J 0 bases; nucleotides not matched to a gene: 4. From germline, CDR1 is SGDLS and CDR2 YYNGEE. The DNA for the CDR3 is TGTGCCAGCAGCACCCGGACTAGCTCCTACGAGCAGTACTTC. It specifies CASSTRTSSYEQYF.

The chain employs TRBV19 and TRBJ2-7; D is possibly TRBD1 (5 bases). This CDR3 spans 14 amino acids. Trimming pared 5 bases from V and 2 bases from J, leaving 13 bases between. CDR1 is LNHDA and CDR2 is SQIVND in the germline V gene (reference sequence). CDR3 coding DNA: TGTGCCAGTAGTTCTAGGCAGGGCCCCTACGAGCAGTACTTC. It translates to CASSSRQGPYEQYF.

The chain links TRBV7-9 to TRBJ2-1; D might be TRBD2 (6 bases). The CDR3 runs 12 residues. Deletions cut 6 bases from V and 9 bases from J, with 12 bases between. CDR1 SEHNR and CDR2 FQNEAQ come from the germline V gene (reference sequence). The CDR3, as DNA: TGTGCCAGCAGTCTTGGGGGGAGTGAGCAGTTCTTC. It yields the protein CASSLGGSEQFF. Drawing the rest from reference TRBV7-9 and TRBJ2-1, the complete variable domain is DTGVSQNPRHKITKRGQNVTFRCDPISEHNRLYWYRQTLGQGPEFLTYFQNEAQLEKSRLLSDRFSAERPKGSFSTLEIQRTEQGDSAMYLCASSLGGSEQFFGPGTRLTVL.

The chain carries TRBV9 and TRBJ2-3, with D uncertain. CDR1 is SGDLS, CDR2 YYNGEE, per germline. CDR3 length: 14 amino acids. V was clipped by 0 bases and J by 1 base, with 6 bases between them. The CDR3 protein is CASSVDRRTDTQYF. CDR3 nucleotides: TGTGCCAGCAGCGTAGACAGACGCACAGATACGCAGTATTTT.

V gene TRBV7-9 combines with J gene TRBJ2-7, with TRBD1 matching 8 bases. V gave up 4 bases and J gave up 0 bases; unmatched junction bases: 11. The CDR3 has 17 residues. Germline CDR1 and CDR2: SEHNR and FQNEAQ (reference sequence). The CDR3 nucleotides read TGTGCCAGCAGCTCATCGCTGCTGGGACAGGCCTCCTACGAGCAGTACTTC. Translated, it gives CASSSSLLGQASYEQYF.

This clone was counted a single time. The rearrangement joins TRBV5-4 to TRBJ2-5, with TRBD1 as a possible D gene (6 bases). Germline V CDR1 and CDR2: SGHNT, YYREEE (reference sequence). V shed 3 bases and J shed 1 base, with 10 bases lying between them. This CDR3 is built from 14 residues. The CDR3 DNA sequence: TGTGCCAGCAGCTCACAGGGATCCCAAGAGACCCAGTACTTC. As protein: CASSSQGSQETQYF.

V is TRBV7-2 and J is TRBJ1-2; D possibly corresponds to TRBD1 (6 bases). Germline CDR1 SGHTA, CDR2 FQGNSA. V was clipped by 1 base and J by 3 bases, with 24 bases between them. This CDR3 has 19 residues. The CDR3 loop is CASSLVSRSGVNQDYGYTF. In DNA form, the CDR3 reads TGTGCCAGCAGCTTAGTTTCGAGGTCAGGGGTCAACCAAGACTATGGCTACACCTTC.

Regarding this clone: Different DNA sequences within this sample yield the same CDR3. The rearrangement links TRBV10-1 to TRBJ1-4, with a possible D match to TRBD1 (6 bases). This CDR3 is 14 amino acids long. With 2 bases removed from V and 7 bases from J, the gap between germline ends came to 11 bases. Germline assignment: CDR1 WNHNN and CDR2 SYGVQD (reference sequence). The CDR3 bases are TGCGCCAGCAGTGAGGCAGGGGACGTTGAAAAACTGTTTTTT. Protein: CASSEAGDVEKLFF.

The chain employs TRBV10-3 and TRBJ2-7; 7 nucleotides agree with TRBD1. The ends lost 5 bases at V and 4 bases at J; junction bases unmatched: 5. The CDR3 sequence is 13 residues long. Germline CDR1 and CDR2: ENHRY and SYGVKD. The CDR3 DNA follows: TGTGCCATCAGTTCCGGGACAGCTTACGAGCAGTACTTC. The encoded protein is CAISSGTAYEQYF.

The V and J genes are TRBV4-1 and TRBJ2-1; 8 bases match TRBD2. CDR1 MGHRA and CDR2 YSYEKL come from the germline V gene. V lost 0 bases to trimming and J lost 2 bases; unmatched junction nucleotides: 3. The CDR3 loop spans 16 amino acids. This chain's CDR3 is CASSQDPGLAYNEQFF. The CDR3 nucleotides are TGCGCCAGCAGCCAAGACCCGGGACTAGCCTACAATGAGCAGTTCTTC.

This clone is termed medium-sized. This sequence joins TRBV4-1 and TRBJ2-7; 12 nucleotides agree with TRBD2. The CDR3 is made up of 18 amino acids. V gave up 5 bases and J gave up 6 bases; unmatched junction bases: 17. Germline CDR1 is MGHRA and CDR2 is YSYEKL. This chain's CDR3 is CASSVALAGGPYAGEQYF. The CDR3 DNA follows: TGCGCCAGCAGCGTTGCGCTAGCGGGAGGGCCTTATGCCGGCGAGCAGTACTTC.

This clone was observed a few times. The CDR3, as DNA: TGTGCCAGCAGCGCAATGCAGCTCACTAGCGGGAGTACCTACGAGCAGTACTTC. Protein product: CASSAMQLTSGSTYEQYF. This rearrangement joins TRBV7-9 to TRBJ2-7, with 11 nucleotides matching TRBD2. The CDR3 runs to 18 residues. Germline V gives CDR1 SEHNR, CDR2 FQNEAQ (reference sequence). J lost 2 bases, V lost 5 bases, and 14 bases had no gene match. The whole variable domain, filled in from reference TRBV7-9 and TRBJ2-7, reads DTGVSQNPRHKITKRGQNVTFRCDPISEHNRLYWYRQTLGQGPEFLTYFQNEAQLEKSRLLSDRFSAERPKGSFSTLEIQRTEQGDSAMYLCASSAMQLTSGSTYEQYFGPGTRLTVT.

V gene TRBV5-1 combines with J gene TRBJ2-1, with TRBD2 matching over 7 bases. Germline lookup yields CDR1 SGHRS and CDR2 YFSETQ. V was clipped by 0 bases and J by 6 bases; unmatched bases: 6. This CDR3 is built from 15 residues. CDR3 DNA sequence: TGCGCCAGCAGCTTGGTGGCTAGCGGATTCAATGAGCAGTTCTTC. Translation: CASSLVASGFNEQFF.

This clone showed up just once. The chain carries TRBV7-8 and TRBJ1-5; a possible D gene is TRBD1 (6 bases). CDR3 length equals 15 residues. Trimming stripped 2 bases from V and 3 bases from J, with 11 bases between. Per germline, CDR1 SGHVS and CDR2 FQNEAQ. The CDR3 loop reads CASSLSGVPNQPQHF. CDR3 DNA: TGTGCCAGCAGCTTATCAGGGGTACCCAATCAGCCCCAGCATTTT.

The chain carries TRBV29-1 and TRBJ2-1, with 9 nucleotides matching TRBD1. Germline V gene data show CDR1 as SQVTM and CDR2 as ANQGSEA. CDR3 length: 13 amino acids. Trimming at V came to 4 bases and at J to 7 bases, leaving 5 bases not matched to a gene. CDR3 in amino acids: CSVVGTGNNEQFF. CDR3 in DNA: TGCAGCGTTGTTGGGACAGGGAATAATGAGCAGTTCTTC.

V is TRBV30 and J is TRBJ2-1, with 7 bases aligning to TRBD2. Germline values: CDR1 GTSNPN, CDR2 SVGIG (reference sequence). The CDR3 runs 12 residues. V was clipped by 3 bases and J by 9 bases; unmatched bases: 5. CDR3 sequence: CAWRGRGGEQFF. In DNA form, the CDR3 reads TGTGCCTGGAGAGGGAGGGGCGGTGAGCAGTTCTTC.

The rearrangement links TRBV5-1 to TRBJ1-2, with TRBD1 identical over 8 bases. In germline, CDR1 is SGHRS, CDR2 YFSETQ. This CDR3 contains 16 residues. V lost 4 bases to trimming and J lost 5 bases; unmatched junction nucleotides: 13. CDR3 DNA sequence: TGCGCCAGCAGCCTAGGACAGGGCCAGGGGGAGTATGGCTACACCTTC. It is translated as CASSLGQGQGEYGYTF.

J is TRBJ1-1 and V is TRBV27; D is possibly TRBD1 (5 bases). CDR3 length: 17 residues. The germline V and J ends were trimmed by 5 bases and 0 bases, with 19 bases remaining between them. Germline values: CDR1 MNHEY, CDR2 SMNVEV (reference sequence). DNA for the CDR3: TGTGCCAGCAGTCCCCGGGGGGGTGCTAGGTTGAACACTGAAGCTTTCTTT. Its protein product is CASSPRGGARLNTEAFF.

This clone came up a few times. The V gene is TRBV5-5, the J gene TRBJ2-1; D is possibly TRBD2 (5 bases). V was pared by 0 bases and J by 1 base, with 11 bases between. Germline CDR1 SGHKS, CDR2 YYEKEE (reference sequence). The CDR3 loop spans 16 amino acids. CDR3 sequence (DNA): TGTGCCAGCAGCTTGGGCGGGCCGGTATCCTACAATGAGCAGTTCTTC. The encoded protein is CASSLGGPVSYNEQFF.